This record looks at one T cell receptor beta chain sequence and its context. Antigen: not known. This entry comes from a study of cytomegalovirus exposure and HLA in healthy donors. Points from the study as a whole: The study recorded about 160 TCR beta chains that were cytomegalovirus-associated. Subsequent analysis found a tendency for first-cohort TCR clusters to co-occur within the 120 or so validation repertoires. The study found most TCR sequences rare, yet found some public TCRs in many donors.

TCRdb's copy holds only in-frame clones and misses some; the assay was immunoSEQ multiplex PCR. The top ten hold over 1.3% of the sample, which has 150,000 to 200,000 clones, about 83% seen once. The receptor comes from a woman under 30 in good health and CMV-seronegative. The sequenced sample consisted of PBMCs.

The CDR3 region is CATSSSRDRVPYEQYF. CDR3 coding DNA: TGTGCCACTTCCAGCAGCCGGGACAGGGTCCCCTACGAGCAGTACTTC. The V call is TRBV19, the J call TRBJ2-7; TRBD1 matches at 9 bases. Germline values: CDR1 LNHDA, CDR2 SQIVND (reference sequence). J gave up 2 bases and V 10 bases, and 15 bases lay outside the gene matches. CDR3 size: 16 residues.